The rows below give T cell receptor beta chains drawn from one sample of a study of blood T cells in healthy people across ages. TCRdb redid the calling of the 5' RACE reads with MiXCR, one entry per CDR3 protein. This sample has roughly 1.4 million distinct CDR3 sequences, with approximately 59% found just once. Sequencing used blood. Every receptor here comes from a man between 18 and 29 years old in good health. CDR3s include the opening cysteine and the closing phenylalanine or tryptophan. The order of the fields is D gene, V gene, J gene, clone size, CDR3 DNA, CDR3 protein. The D gene is left open where the match is weak. Clone size, where shown, is once, few, many, or a class for clones that have expanded.

D: -; V: TRBV10-3; J: TRBJ1-4; size: -; DNA: TGTGCCATCAGTGCTTCCAGGGGAGAAGGTGAAAAACTGTTTTTT; CDR3: CAISASRGEGEKLFF
D: TRBD2; V: TRBV27; J: TRBJ2-7; size: -; DNA: TGTGCCAGCAGTTTCCAAGGACTAGCGGGCCCCTACGAGCAGTACTTC; CDR3: CASSFQGLAGPYEQYF
D: TRBD1; V: TRBV3-1; J: TRBJ1-5; size: -; DNA: TGTGCCAGCAGCCAGACAGGGGCCTCCTTAAATCAGCCCCAGCATTTT; CDR3: CASSQTGASLNQPQHF
D: TRBD2; V: TRBV29-1; J: TRBJ2-3; size: -; DNA: TGCAGCGTTGTCTCTCGAGCGGGGGGGCAGGCAGATACGCAGTATTTT; CDR3: CSVVSRAGGQADTQYF
D: -; V: TRBV10-3; J: TRBJ1-1; size: once; DNA: TGTGCCATCAGCCCGAAGGAGGGCAGGAACACTGAAGCTTTCTTT; CDR3: CAISPKEGRNTEAFF
D: -; V: TRBV10-2; J: TRBJ1-1; size: -; DNA: TGCGCCAGCAGGGGGTCCAGGAACACTGAAGCTTTCTTT; CDR3: CASRGSRNTEAFF
D: TRBD1; V: TRBV20-1; J: TRBJ1-4; size: -; DNA: TGCAGTGCTAGAGATCAGGGGGGCAGGGGGTGGACTAATGAAAAACTGTTTTTT; CDR3: CSARDQGGRGWTNEKLFF
D: -; V: TRBV4-1; J: TRBJ1-2; size: -; DNA: TGCGCCAGCAGCCAAGATTTGGACAGAGGACCTATATATGGCTACACCTTC; CDR3: CASSQDLDRGPIYGYTF
D: TRBD2; V: TRBV27; J: TRBJ2-7; size: -; DNA: TGTGCCAGCAGAACGGTCGGACTAGCGGGCGTCGCTGCTTACGAGCAGTACTTC; CDR3: CASRTVGLAGVAAYEQYF
D: TRBD1; V: TRBV19; J: TRBJ2-7; size: -; DNA: TGTGCCAGTAGTTGGAAGACAGGGAATTCCTACGAGCAGTACTTC; CDR3: CASSWKTGNSYEQYF
D: -; V: TRBV9; J: TRBJ2-7; size: -; DNA: TGTGCCCTAGGCTACGAGCAGTACTTC; CDR3: CALGYEQYF
D: -; V: TRBV5-1; J: TRBJ2-1; size: -; DNA: TGCGCCAGCAGCTTGGCAGGGCGATCTGAGCAGTTCTTC; CDR3: CASSLAGRSEQFF
D: -; V: TRBV27; J: TRBJ1-1; size: -; DNA: TGTGCCAGCAGTTTTAAGAGTGAAGCTTTCTTT; CDR3: CASSFKSEAFF
D: -; V: TRBV21-1; J: TRBJ2-2; size: -; DNA: TGTGCCGGCAGCAAACTGAAGCCGGGAACAGGGGCGAACACCGGGGAGCTGTTTTTT; CDR3: CAGSKLKPGTGANTGELFF
D: -; V: TRBV29-1; J: TRBJ2-7; size: few; DNA: TGCAGCGTGAGGGCGCAGTACTTC; CDR3: CSVRAQYF
D: TRBD1; V: TRBV20-1; J: TRBJ1-5; size: -; DNA: TGCAGTGCTACCCCCGGACAGGGGGGATTGAGTCAGCCCCAGCATTTT; CDR3: CSATPGQGGLSQPQHF
D: -; V: TRBV5-1; J: TRBJ2-7; size: -; DNA: TGCGCCAGCAGCTCGTCAAGTTGGAACGAGCAGTACTTC; CDR3: CASSSSSWNEQYF
D: -; V: TRBV4-3; J: TRBJ2-3; size: few; DNA: TGCGCCAGCAGCCAAGAAAACAGGGTAACAGATACGCAGTATTTT; CDR3: CASSQENRVTDTQYF
D: -; V: TRBV7-2; J: TRBJ1-1; size: once; DNA: TGTGCCAGCAGCCCGACAGCCTCCGTCCCTGAAGCTTTCTTT; CDR3: CASSPTASVPEAFF
D: -; V: TRBV7-2; J: TRBJ1-2; size: -; DNA: TGTGCCAGCAGCTTAGGGACAGAAGCTAACTATGGCTACACCTTC; CDR3: CASSLGTEANYGYTF
D: -; V: TRBV27; J: TRBJ2-3; size: few; DNA: TGTGCCAGCAGGGGGCTCTTAGATACGCAGTATTTT; CDR3: CASRGLLDTQYF
D: TRBD1; V: TRBV2; J: TRBJ1-2; size: -; DNA: TGTGCCAGCGGCAGGGGGCCGCGAGGCTACACCTTC; CDR3: CASGRGPRGYTF
D: -; V: TRBV9; J: TRBJ1-6; size: once; DNA: TGTGCCAGCAGCAAGACAGGAGGGAATTCACCCCTCCACTTT; CDR3: CASSKTGGNSPLHF
D: -; V: TRBV2; J: TRBJ2-4; size: -; DNA: TGTGCCAGCAGAGCCTACAGGGCCTCGACCAAAAACATTCAGTACTTC; CDR3: CASRAYRASTKNIQYF
D: TRBD1; V: TRBV27; J: TRBJ1-1; size: few; DNA: TGTGCCAGCCAATATACGACAGGGCCGAACACTGAAGCTTTCTTT; CDR3: CASQYTTGPNTEAFF
D: -; V: TRBV7-2; J: TRBJ2-2; size: -; DNA: TGTGCCAGCAGCTCTACCCAAGGGGGGGGAACCACCGGGGAGCTGTTTTTT; CDR3: CASSSTQGGGTTGELFF
D: TRBD1; V: TRBV6-1; J: TRBJ1-2; size: -; DNA: TGTGCCAGCAGTGAAGGTGACAGGGTTGGGTATGGCTACACCTTC; CDR3: CASSEGDRVGYGYTF
D: TRBD1; V: TRBV6-1; J: TRBJ2-3; size: -; DNA: TGTGCCAGCAGGGGTTTCGATCCGGACAGGGGAGTGTATACGCAGTATTTT; CDR3: CASRGFDPDRGVYTQYF